The next 21 T cell receptor beta chains were all read from a single sample in a study of cytomegalovirus exposure and HLA in healthy donors. The PCR contained 60 Vbeta and 13 Jbeta primers. Profiled with immunoSEQ multiplex PCR; TCRdb holds only in-frame clones, not every one. The table has 120,000 or so clones, approximately 72% seen once. Sequenced sample: PBMCs. Receptor source: a woman between 45 and 65 years old in good health and CMV-seropositive.

The rearrangement uses TRBV5-1 and TRBJ2-5; 7 bases map to TRBD1. CDR1 and CDR2 (germline): SGHRS, YFSETQ. V dropped 4 bases and J dropped 4; count of bases not matched to a gene: 10. There are 15 residues in the CDR3. DNA for the CDR3: TGCGCCAGCAGCCCCGGACAGGTTCGGGGAGAGACCCAGTACTTC. It is translated as CASSPGQVRGETQYF.

CDR3 bases: TGTGCCAGCAGCTTAGCTTCGGGAGTGGGCTACACCTTC. It yields the protein CASSLASGVGYTF. The chain uses TRBV7-3 and TRBJ1-2; no clear D. The CDR3 has 13 residues. Germline V CDR1 and CDR2: SGHTA, FQGTGA. The V end lost 2 bases, the J end lost 8 bases, and 12 bases lay between the germline ends.

This clone has just one count. V is TRBV7-2 and J is TRBJ2-4, with D possibly being TRBD1 (5 bases). The V gene's germline CDR1 is SGHTA and CDR2 FQGNSA. V lost 5 bases, J lost 8 bases, and 16 bases lay in between. This CDR3 contains 14 residues. CDR3 protein: CASSASAWGDIQYF. CDR3 in DNA: TGTGCCAGCAGCGCCTCAGCCTGGGGCGACATTCAGTACTTC. Filled out from reference TRBV7-2 and TRBJ2-4, the complete variable domain reads GAGVSQSPSNKVTEKGKDVELRCDPISGHTALYWYRQSLGQGLEFLIYFQGNSAPDKSGLPSDRFSAERTGGSVSTLTIQRTQQEDSAVYLCASSASAWGDIQYFGAGTRLSVL.

The chain combines TRBV7-9 with TRBJ1-1; possible D gene TRBD1, 6 bases. The CDR3 runs to 15 residues. The V gene's germline CDR1 is SEHNR and CDR2 FQNEAQ (reference sequence). V was clipped by 4 bases and J by 6 bases, with 18 bases between them. CDR3 sequence reads: CASSSNEGVESEAFF. CDR3 DNA sequence: TGTGCCAGCAGCTCCAATGAGGGGGTGGAATCTGAAGCTTTCTTT.

This clone was recorded a few times. The V and J genes are TRBV28 and TRBJ2-7; TRBD1 aligns across 8 bases. Losses at the gene ends were 5 bases for V and 2 bases for J; bases not matched to a gene: 14. CDR1 and CDR2 from the germline V gene are MDHEN and SYDVKM. The CDR3 has 17 amino acids. CDR3 nucleotide sequence: TGTGCCAGCAGTCCCCAAACAAGGCGGGACAGGACCTACGAGCAGTACTTC. It is translated as CASSPQTRRDRTYEQYF.

This clone showed up just a few times. The CDR3 loop is CASTYSGRASDEQFF. DNA for the CDR3: TGTGCCAGCACCTATAGCGGGAGGGCCTCAGATGAGCAGTTCTTC. The chain joins TRBV7-6 to TRBJ2-1; 11 bases are a match to TRBD2. CDR1 and CDR2 (germline): SGHVS, FNYEAQ. V shed 7 bases, J shed 8 bases, and the junction held 10 bases outside the gene matches. This CDR3 has 15 residues.

The V call is TRBV11-3, the J call TRBJ2-5, with D perhaps matching TRBD2 (5 bases). Trimming removed 5 bases at V and 1 base at J, with 11 bases between. The germline CDR1 and CDR2 sequences are SGHNT and YENEEA. The CDR3 length is 14 residues. DNA of the CDR3: TGTGCCAGCAGCCGAGGACTCCTCCAAGAGACCCAGTACTTC. This codes for CASSRGLLQETQYF.

This clone appeared many times. This sequence joins TRBV5-1 and TRBJ1-1; no definite D call. Germline V gives CDR1 SGHRS, CDR2 YFSETQ. V was shortened by 0 bases and J by 1 base, with 10 bases between the two germline ends. CDR3 size: 15 residues. Here the CDR3 reads CASSLGKQANTEAFF. In nucleotides, the CDR3 is TGCGCCAGCAGCTTGGGAAAGCAGGCGAACACTGAAGCTTTCTTT.

The CDR3 region has the DNA TGCGCCAGCAGCTCGGGGACTAGCGGGACTTTCAATGAGCAGTTCTTC. Protein: CASSSGTSGTFNEQFF. The chain has TRBV5-1 and TRBJ2-1, with 13 nucleotides matching TRBD2. Germline V lookup: CDR1 SGHRS, CDR2 YFSETQ. The CDR3 length is 16 residues. The trim removed 3 bases at V and 6 bases at J, leaving 6 bases unmatched.

This clone has just one count. The chain employs TRBV4-2 and TRBJ1-2; TRBD1 agrees at 7 bases. The V gene's germline CDR1 is LGHNA and CDR2 YNFKEQ. The CDR3 spans 17 residues. Trimming removed 1 base from V and 4 bases from J; junction bases left unmatched: 12. The CDR3 DNA is TGTGCCAGCAGCCAAGGAGCGACGGGGAGACAGGGCTATGGCTACACCTTC. Residues: CASSQGATGRQGYGYTF.

This clone has more than one count but fewer than ten. The genes are TRBV7-2 and TRBJ2-1; TRBD1 might be the D (5 bases). CDR1 is SGHTA and CDR2 is FQGNSA in the germline V gene. There are 13 residues in the CDR3. V lost 5 bases to trimming and J lost 4 bases, with 9 bases between them. The CDR3 spells CASSLGRYNEQFF. As DNA, the CDR3 is TGTGCCAGCAGCCTGGGGCGATACAATGAGCAGTTCTTC.

This chain joins TRBV6-5 and TRBJ2-7; D is uncertain. Trimming removed 0 bases from V and 9 bases from J, with 12 bases in between. This CDR3 spans 13 amino acids. The germline V gene has CDR1 MNHEY and CDR2 SVGAGI. This CDR3 reads CASSYSRGRGQYF. Here the CDR3 DNA reads TGTGCCAGCAGTTACTCGAGAGGTCGAGGGCAGTACTTC.

This sequence joins TRBV25-1 and TRBJ2-2; D call uncertain. CDR3 size: 14 residues. V dropped 3 bases and J dropped 2 bases, with 7 bases sitting between them. The V gene's germline CDR1 is MGHDK and CDR2 SYGVNS. The CDR3 protein is CASSEVLNTGELFF. In DNA form, the CDR3 reads TGTGCCAGCAGTGAGGTCCTAAACACCGGGGAGCTGTTTTTT. Using reference TRBV25-1 and TRBJ2-2 for the parts outside the CDR3, the full variable domain is EADIYQTPRYLVIGTGKKITLECSQTMGHDKMYWYQQDPGMELHLIHYSYGVNSTEKGDLSSESTVSRIRTEHFPLTLESARPSHTSQYLCASSEVLNTGELFFGEGSRLTVL.

This rearrangement joins TRBV9 to TRBJ2-7; no clear D gene. The CDR3 length is 14 residues. V was trimmed by 6 bases and J by 3 bases, leaving 16 bases between them. Germline CDR1 is SGDLS and CDR2 is YYNGEE. The CDR3 reads CASTPEATHYEQYF. The CDR3, as DNA: TGTGCCAGCACCCCCGAGGCCACCCACTACGAGCAGTACTTC.

In this sample, this clone turned up a few times. The chain uses TRBV10-3 and TRBJ2-1; D is undetermined. The CDR3 extends over 11 amino acids. CDR1 is ENHRY and CDR2 is SYGVKD in the germline V gene. The V gene lost 6 bases and the J gene lost 9 bases, with 9 bases spanning the gap. The CDR3 loop reads CAIRASSEQFF. DNA of the CDR3: TGTGCCATCAGAGCGAGCAGTGAGCAGTTCTTC.

V gene TRBV9 combines with J gene TRBJ1-1, with TRBD1 as a possible D gene (6 bases). The CDR3 totals 15 residues. Germline CDR1 and CDR2: SGDLS and YYNGEE. Trimming cost V 4 bases and J 0 bases, with 13 bases left between them. The CDR3 nucleotides read TGTGCCAGCAGCCCAACGACAGGTTTGAACACTGAAGCTTTCTTT. Translated, it gives CASSPTTGLNTEAFF.

V is TRBV29-1 and J is TRBJ2-5; TRBD2 aligns across 9 bases. Germline V gives CDR1 SQVTM, CDR2 ANQGSEA. The CDR3 covers 13 residues. The ends lost 7 bases at V and 5 bases at J; junction bases unmatched: 8. This CDR3 is CSGSGGSPETQYF. CDR3 bases: TGCAGCGGAAGCGGGGGGTCCCCGGAGACCCAGTACTTC.

J is TRBJ2-2 and V is TRBV5-1, with 10 bases identical to TRBD2. The V and J ends lost 0 bases and 5 bases, in that order; junction bases with no gene match: 4. Germline V gives CDR1 SGHRS, CDR2 YFSETQ. This CDR3 is built from 16 residues. CDR3 loop: CASSLGTSGQTGELFF. DNA of the CDR3: TGCGCCAGCAGCTTGGGGACTAGCGGCCAGACCGGGGAGCTGTTTTTT.

The rearrangement joins TRBV11-3 to TRBJ1-2; no reliable D call. CDR3 length: 13 residues. Germline-derived CDR1 and CDR2 are SGHNT and YENEEA. V was shortened by 3 bases and J by 8 bases, with 13 bases between the two germline ends. CDR3 in amino acids: CASSFGGVRGYTF. The CDR3 bases are TGTGCCAGCAGCTTTGGCGGGGTGCGGGGCTACACCTTC.

This CDR3 is CASSPPGVAEAFF. The CDR3 nucleotides read TGTGCCAGCAGCCCCCCGGGGGTGGCTGAAGCTTTCTTT. This rearrangement joins TRBV7-9 to TRBJ1-1; weak D call: TRBD1 (5 bases). This CDR3 has 13 amino acids. V shed 5 bases and J shed 6 bases, with 13 bases lying between them. The germline CDR1 and CDR2 sequences are SEHNR and FQNEAQ (reference sequence).

The chain is built from TRBV23-1 and TRBJ2-7; 7 positions agree with TRBD1. TRBV23-1 is noted as an ORF with a role that remains uncertain. Germline trimming cut 11 bases from V and 5 bases from J; bases unmatched to any gene: 15. The CDR3 runs 14 residues. The CDR3 sequence: CARTGLPSNHEQYF. The CDR3 DNA sequence: TGCGCCCGGACAGGCCTCCCGAGCAACCACGAGCAGTACTTC.